This entry lists 22 T cell receptor beta chains sequenced from one sample in a study of blood T cell repertoires in COVID-19. TCRdb's table, derived via immunoSEQ multiplex PCR, lists solely in-frame clones and lacks some. The table lists around 280,000 clones, 90% of them singletons. Sequencing was done on a sample of PBMCs or T cells enriched from blood (not recorded which). The receptors derive from a woman younger than 30 with acute COVID-19.

The V call is TRBV20-1, the J call TRBJ2-2; D is undetermined. Looked up from germline, CDR1 is DFQATT and CDR2 is SNEGSKA (reference sequence). The CDR3 has 13 residues. The V and J ends lost 3 bases and 0 bases respectively, with 5 bases between them. CDR3 sequence (DNA): TGCAGTGCTAGTTTTACGAACACCGGGGAGCTGTTTTTT. Its translation: CSASFTNTGELFF.

The chain uses TRBV13 and TRBJ2-3; 9 positions match TRBD2. J gave up 0 bases and V 2 bases, and 3 bases lay outside the gene matches. CDR1 is PRHDT and CDR2 is FYEKMQ in the germline V gene (reference sequence). The CDR3 runs to 16 residues. The CDR3 DNA reads TGTGCCAGCAGCTTAAATGGACTAGCGAGCACAGATACGCAGTATTTT. This gives the protein CASSLNGLASTDTQYF.

The genes are TRBV7-2 and TRBJ1-2; tentatively, D is TRBD1 (5 bases). Germline-derived CDR1 and CDR2 are SGHTA and FQGNSA. The CDR3 contains 13 residues. V lost 5 bases and J lost 12, with 19 bases in between. CDR3: CASSPRGVPIDTF. CDR3 nucleotide sequence: TGTGCCAGCAGCCCGCGGGGGGTTCCAATTGACACCTTC.

The chain couples TRBV11-2 to TRBJ2-6; no firm D call. Trimming shortened V by 0 bases and J by 0 bases, and 6 bases separated the two germline ends. The CDR3 is made up of 16 amino acids. Germline V gives CDR1 SGHAT, CDR2 FQNNGV. CDR3 sequence reads: CASSLEGASGANVLTF. As DNA, the CDR3 is TGTGCCAGCAGCTTAGAAGGAGCCTCTGGGGCCAACGTCCTGACTTTC. Full variable domain (outside the CDR3, taken from reference TRBV11-2 and TRBJ2-6): EAGVAQSPRYKIIEKRQSVAFWCNPISGHATLYWYQQILGQGPKLLIQFQNNGVVDDSQLPKDRFSAERLKGVDSTLKIQPAKLEDSAVYLCASSLEGASGANVLTFGAGSRLTVL.

The rearrangement uses TRBV5-1 and TRBJ2-1; TRBD2 agrees at 10 bases. CDR1 is SGHRS and CDR2 is YFSETQ in the germline V gene. The V gene end was trimmed by 2 bases and the J gene end by 7 bases; junction bases not matched to a gene: 6. CDR3 length: 15 amino acids. The CDR3 DNA follows: TGCGCCAGCAGCTTTTATCTAGCGGGAGTGAATGAGCAGTTCTTC. Its translation is CASSFYLAGVNEQFF.

The V and J genes are TRBV11-1 and TRBJ2-7, with 10 bases identical to TRBD1. CDR1 SGHAT and CDR2 FQDESV come from the germline V gene (reference sequence). Trimming removed 6 bases from V and 5 bases from J; junction bases left unmatched: 10. This CDR3 has 15 residues. As DNA, the CDR3 is TGTGCCAGCAGGGGCCGGGACAGGGGTTTCAACGAGCAGTACTTC. Protein: CASRGRDRGFNEQYF.

The V and J genes are TRBV7-9 and TRBJ2-1; 9 bases line up with TRBD1. This CDR3 comprises 15 residues. Trimming took 4 bases from V and 4 from J; bases not matched to a gene: 5. Germline CDR1 reads SEHNR; CDR2 reads FQNEAQ (reference sequence). CDR3 DNA sequence: TGTGCCAGCAGCTGGATCGGGACAGGGTACAATGAGCAGTTCTTC. It encodes CASSWIGTGYNEQFF.

For the CDR3, the DNA is TGTGCCAGCAGTTACTCGCCCCAGGGGGCGCGTGAGCAGTACTTC. This translates into CASSYSPQGAREQYF. The chain employs TRBV6-5 and TRBJ2-7, with 8 bases identical to TRBD1. Germline-derived CDR1 and CDR2 are MNHEY and SVGAGI. The CDR3 is 15 residues long. The V gene end was trimmed by 0 bases and the J gene end by 7 bases; junction bases not matched to a gene: 8.

The chain employs TRBV4-3 and TRBJ2-7, with TRBD2 identical over 9 bases. The V and J ends lost 2 bases and 7 bases, in that order; junction bases with no gene match: 6. The CDR3 is 14 amino acids. Germline CDR1 and CDR2: LGHNA and YSLEER. The CDR3 reads CASSQYPTSGEQYF. The CDR3 DNA is TGCGCCAGCAGCCAATACCCGACTAGCGGAGAGCAGTACTTC.

The rearrangement joins TRBV30 to TRBJ2-3; D uncertain. The CDR3 spans 14 residues. Germline V gene lookup returns CDR1 GTSNPN and CDR2 SVGIG (reference sequence). V lost 0 bases and J 0 bases, leaving 7 bases between the germline ends. CDR3 region: CAWSVLSSTDTQYF. The CDR3 bases are TGTGCCTGGAGTGTCCTTTCTAGCACAGATACGCAGTATTTT.

V and J are TRBV7-8 and TRBJ2-5; the match to TRBD2 covers 9 bases. CDR1 and CDR2 from the germline V gene are SGHVS and FQNEAQ. The CDR3 sequence is 18 residues long. V was pared by 4 bases and J by 1 base, with 13 bases of the junction left unmatched. The CDR3, as DNA: TGTGCCAGCAGCTCGCGACCGCGGGTAGCGGGAGTCCAAGAGACCCAGTACTTC. Amino acid sequence: CASSSRPRVAGVQETQYF.

The V gene is TRBV19, the J gene TRBJ1-6, with D possibly TRBD1 on 5 matching bases. Trimming took 5 bases from V and 5 from J, leaving 10 bases between them. CDR1 LNHDA and CDR2 SQIVND come from the germline V gene (reference sequence). This CDR3 contains 14 residues. This CDR3 is CASSVGQHNSPLHF. CDR3 in DNA: TGTGCCAGTAGTGTGGGGCAGCATAATTCACCCCTCCACTTT.

V and J are TRBV6-2 or TRBV6-3 and TRBJ2-7, with D possibly being TRBD1 (5 bases). This CDR3 has 16 residues. Germline V lookup: CDR1 MNHEY, CDR2 SVGEGT. The V end was cut by 4 bases, the J end by 0 bases, with 16 bases between. This chain's CDR3 is CASSSSDNPSSYEQYF. The DNA for the CDR3 is TGTGCCAGCAGTTCCTCGGACAACCCGAGCTCCTACGAGCAGTACTTC.

The gene calls are TRBV4-1 and TRBJ2-3; 9 positions agree with TRBD2. Trimming cost V 7 bases and J 4 bases; bases outside gene matches: 12. Germline-derived CDR1 and CDR2 are MGHRA and YSYEKL. The CDR3 is 16 residues long. DNA of the CDR3: TGCGCCAGCAAAACCGGAGCGGGAGGTGGGGCAGATACGCAGTATTTT. Its translation is CASKTGAGGGADTQYF.

The chain couples TRBV7-9 to TRBJ1-1; TRBD1 matches 8 bases. Trimming removed 4 bases from V and 3 bases from J; junction bases left unmatched: 7. The CDR3 sequence is 15 residues long. Germline V lookup: CDR1 SEHNR, CDR2 FQNEAQ (reference sequence). The CDR3 bases are TGTGCCAGCAGCTCCCCTCAGGGGGCCCACACTGAAGCTTTCTTT. It specifies CASSSPQGAHTEAFF.

The chain combines TRBV7-9 with TRBJ1-1, with D unclear. The CDR3 runs 14 residues. V was clipped by 1 base and J by 5 bases, with 11 bases between them. Germline-derived CDR1 and CDR2 are SEHNR and FQNEAQ (reference sequence). CDR3 DNA: TGTGCCAGCAGCTTAGGAGTATCCGGGACTGAAGCTTTCTTT. Translating it yields CASSLGVSGTEAFF.

V usage is TRBV18 and J usage is TRBJ1-5; 7 positions agree with TRBD1. V was pared by 6 bases and J by 9 bases, with 8 bases of the junction left unmatched. Germline V CDR1 and CDR2: KGHSH, LQKENI. The CDR3 consists of 13 residues. The chain's CDR3 is CASSTGDERPQHF. DNA for the CDR3: TGTGCCAGCTCCACAGGGGATGAGCGGCCCCAGCATTTT. The whole variable domain, filled in from reference TRBV18 and TRBJ1-5, reads NAGVMQNPRHLVRRRGQEARLRCSPMKGHSHVYWYRQLPEEGLKFMVYLQKENIIDESGMPKERFSAEFPKEGPSILRIQQVVRGDSAAYFCASSTGDERPQHFGDGTRLSIL.

The CDR3 loop reads CASSRGQGGTEAFF. CDR3 bases: TGTGCCAGCAGCAGGGGACAGGGAGGCACTGAAGCTTTCTTT. The chain couples TRBV7-2 to TRBJ1-1; 9 bases are shared with TRBD1. The CDR3 is made up of 14 amino acids. CDR1 and CDR2 (germline): SGHTA, FQGNSA. The trim removed 5 bases at V and 4 bases at J, leaving 5 bases unmatched. The variable domain in full, completed from reference TRBV7-2 and TRBJ1-1, reads GAGVSQSPSNKVTEKGKDVELRCDPISGHTALYWYRQSLGQGLEFLIYFQGNSAPDKSGLPSDRFSAERTGGSVSTLTIQRTQQEDSAVYLCASSRGQGGTEAFFGQGTRLTVV.

The V and J genes are TRBV19 and TRBJ1-6; D is unclear. V was cut by 2 bases and J by 6 bases, with 8 bases left in between. This CDR3 region has 14 residues. CDR1 is LNHDA and CDR2 is SQIVND in the germline V gene (reference sequence). CDR3 loop: CASSITNSNSPLHF. As DNA, the CDR3 is TGTGCCAGTAGTATAACCAACAGTAATTCACCCCTCCACTTT.

Only one count was recorded for this clone. The J gene is TRBJ1-1, the V gene TRBV13, with 7 bases fitting TRBD1. Trimming cost V 5 bases and J 10 bases; bases outside gene matches: 10. This CDR3 spans 13 amino acids. Germline V lookup: CDR1 PRHDT, CDR2 FYEKMQ (reference sequence). As DNA, the CDR3 is TGTGCCAGCAGCCGACTACAGGGGTTTGGAGCTTTCTTT. It codes for CASSRLQGFGAFF.

The chain links TRBV9 to TRBJ1-3; TRBD1 agrees at 12 bases. Germline CDR1 is SGDLS and CDR2 is YYNGEE. The CDR3 is 18 residues long. V was pared by 0 bases and J by 1 base, with 5 bases of the junction left unmatched. This CDR3 reads CASSVVPGQGASGNTIYF. CDR3 sequence (DNA): TGTGCCAGCAGCGTAGTACCGGGACAGGGGGCTTCTGGAAACACCATATATTTT.

A few counts support this clone. This chain joins TRBV5-1 and TRBJ1-1; the D is unclear. Germline V gives CDR1 SGHRS, CDR2 YFSETQ. The CDR3 runs 12 residues. V lost 4 bases and J 6 bases, leaving 10 bases between the germline ends. The CDR3 protein is CASSRGWAEAFF. The CDR3 bases are TGCGCCAGCAGCCGGGGTTGGGCTGAAGCTTTCTTT.